Below, one TCR beta chain is given with its context. This receptor's antigen is unknown. Base-call qualities are not available, and no considerably larger clone is one nucleotide away. This entry belongs to a study of T cells after yellow fever vaccination (dated 2019 in TCRdb). Concerning the study at large: The SMART-Seq v4 Ultra Low Input RNA kit was used to prepare libraries from fractions with low cell numbers. Two healthy male donors, one aged 18 to 30 and one aged 30 to 39 years, were included in the cohort. Blood was drawn at multiple timepoints before and after primary and secondary immunization, with bulk PBMC replicates and cell subsets isolated. Bulk TCR alpha and beta repertoires were sequenced longitudinally to track T-cell clones before and after primary and booster YFV17D yellow fever vaccination.

What the authors observed across the whole study: Because abundant contaminating clonotypes from the bulk population could be contained in FACS-sorted repertoires, computational filtering was required. Compared with the primary T-cell response, the secondary T-cell response was faster but weaker, reaching its peak on day 5 rather than on day 15. A small share of clonotypes occurred in both CD4 and CD8 compartments, likely arising from convergent recombination. Most clones expanded after primary vaccination were re-detected after the booster (approximately 95% of CD4 and more than 70% of CD8), suggesting broad memory maintenance. Only a couple of donors were included in the study, so the extent to which the findings can be generalized is limited.

V drops 2 bases and J drops 1 base, leaving 8 bases in between. The CDR3 contains 14 residues, cysteine and phenylalanine counted. Just CDR3 DNA is preserved here, 42 bases in frame from base 1. The CDR1 and CDR2 encoded by the germline V gene are SNHLY and FYNNEI. The treatment or condition label here, explained by the study, means: live attenuated yellow fever vaccine strain. At each blood-draw timepoint, two biological replicates of bulk PBMCs were collected. A standard Ficoll-Paque protocol was used to isolate PBMCs from peripheral blood. RNA was extracted with TriZol from bulk PBMCs, CD4 and CD8 fractions, and dextramer-positive and dextramer-negative fractions. TCR cDNA was synthesized by 5'RACE template switching, which introduced a universal primer site and unique molecular identifiers. Priming of cDNA synthesis was performed from both the TCR alpha and TCR beta constant segments. Library amplification involved two PCR steps, and the second step added sample barcodes and sequencing adapters. Libraries were sequenced on Illumina HiSeq 2500 (2x100 bp) or NovaSeq (2x150 bp). The authors' pipeline ran thus. MIGEC handled demultiplexing of reads and collapsing into UMI consensus sequences, while MiXCR performed V(D)J alignment. Using edgeR on replicate PBMC samples, clonotypes were called vaccine-responding if FDR was below 0.01 and the log2 fold change was above 5 up to day 15. Bulk clonotypes were assigned CD4 or CD8 identity according to which sequenced CD4 or CD8 repertoire held them at higher abundance. The public reads were reprocessed in TCRdb via fastp at Q25 and MiXCR, keeping in-frame beta chains. A single entry per CDR3 protein holds the most common genes and DNA from its merged rows. The V and J calls come from TCRdb's annotation, not from the publication. This sample lists some 500,000 distinct CDR3 sequences; about 13% were detected once. More than 13% of the sample is in the top ten clones.

The sample was PBMCs, taken on the day of the yellow fever booster vaccination. Here the chain combines TRBV2 and TRBJ1-1; no D gene can be assigned with confidence. The sequence was collected from a man under 40 who received the YFV17D yellow fever vaccine. The CDR3 reads as follows: CASSESSTNTEAFF. The nucleotide sequence reads as follows: TGTGCCAGCAGTGAATCGTCCACGAACACTGAAGCTTTCTTT.